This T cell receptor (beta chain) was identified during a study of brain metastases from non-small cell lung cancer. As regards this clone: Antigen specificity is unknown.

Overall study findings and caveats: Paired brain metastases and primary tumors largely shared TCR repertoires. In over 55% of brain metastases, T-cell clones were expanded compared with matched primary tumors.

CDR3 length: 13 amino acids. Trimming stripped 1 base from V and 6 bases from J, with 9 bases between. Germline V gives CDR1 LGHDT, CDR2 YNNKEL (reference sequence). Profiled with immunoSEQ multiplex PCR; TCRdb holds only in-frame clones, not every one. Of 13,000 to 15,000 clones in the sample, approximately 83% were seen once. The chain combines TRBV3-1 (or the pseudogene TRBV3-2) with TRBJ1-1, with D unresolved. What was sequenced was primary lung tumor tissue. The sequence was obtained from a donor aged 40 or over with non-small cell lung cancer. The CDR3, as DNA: TGTGCCAGCAGCCAAGGGGCAGTCCCTGAAGCTTTCTTT. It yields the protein CASSQGAVPEAFF.